Below, 13 T cell receptor beta chains from the same sample are listed, as sequenced in a study of neurological immune-mediated disorders. TCRdb redid the calling of the 5' RACE reads with MiXCR, one entry per CDR3 protein. The repertoire has about 38,000 distinct CDR3 sequences, 11% of them found once; the top ten carry around 4%. Time point described: technical triplicate 1. Input material: PBMCs. All receptors derive from a man in his sixties with HTLV-1-associated myelopathy (HAM/TSP).

This clonotype showed up many times. The CDR3 loop is CASSPTGGYGGELFF. CDR3 sequence (DNA): TGTGCCAGCAGCCCCACCGGAGGATATGGCGGGGAGCTGTTTTTT. V is TRBV9 and J is TRBJ2-2; weak D call: TRBD2 (5 bases). Germline V CDR1 and CDR2: SGDLS, YYNGEE. This CDR3 region has 15 residues. Trimming removed 4 bases from V and 7 bases from J, with 17 bases in between. The whole variable domain, filled in from reference TRBV9 and TRBJ2-2, reads DSGVTQTPKHLITATGQRVTLRCSPRSGDLSVYWYQQSLDQGLQFLIQYYNGEERAKGNILERFSAQQFPDLHSELNLSSLELGDSALYFCASSPTGGYGGELFFGEGSRLTVL.

The table lists this clonotype with many counts. In nucleotides, the CDR3 is TGCAGCGTTGTCTGGGGAGGGAGCACTGAAGCTTTCTTT. Amino acid sequence: CSVVWGGSTEAFF. The J gene is TRBJ1-1, the V gene TRBV29-1; D gene uncertain. The CDR3 has 13 residues. The V end was cut by 4 bases, the J end by 4 bases, with 13 bases between. CDR1 and CDR2 from the germline V gene are SQVTM and ANQGSEA.

At least ten counts were recorded for this clonotype. The rearrangement joins TRBV5-4 to TRBJ2-1, with D possibly TRBD1 on 5 matching bases. Deletions cut 0 bases from V and 7 bases from J, with 17 bases between. The CDR3 length is 16 residues. CDR1 is SGHNT, CDR2 YYREEE, per germline (reference sequence). CDR3 bases: TGTGCCAGCAGCTTGGTGGGGCGGACCCCTAATAATGAGCAGTTCTTC. It codes for CASSLVGRTPNNEQFF.

This chain joins TRBV4-2 and TRBJ2-3, with a tentative D call TRBD2 (5 bases). Germline lookup yields CDR1 LGHNA and CDR2 YNFKEQ. Trimming shortened V by 1 base and J by 6 bases, and 20 bases separated the two germline ends. CDR3 length: 17 residues. CDR3 amino acids: CASSQGRLVGVPDTQYF. CDR3 nucleotides: TGTGCCAGCAGCCAAGGCCGGCTAGTGGGAGTCCCCGATACGCAGTATTTT.

Ten or more counts support this clonotype. The chain is built from TRBV5-1 and TRBJ2-7, with 9 bases lining up with TRBD1. With 3 bases clipped from V and 1 base from J, the junction kept 11 bases outside the gene matches. The V gene's germline CDR1 is SGHRS and CDR2 YFSETQ. This CDR3 is 17 amino acids long. Here the CDR3 DNA reads TGCGCCAGCAGCTGGTCACAGGGGGCTCAATCTTCCTACGAGCAGTACTTC. Translation gives CASSWSQGAQSSYEQYF.

The chain employs TRBV20-1 and TRBJ2-5, with 7 nucleotides matching TRBD1. Trimming took 5 bases from V and 5 from J; bases not matched to a gene: 11. The germline gives CDR1 DFQATT, CDR2 SNEGSKA (reference sequence). The CDR3 covers 14 residues. The CDR3 reads CSAGPTGRMETQYF. The CDR3 DNA reads as TGCAGTGCTGGCCCGACAGGGCGGATGGAGACCCAGTACTTC.

With regard to this clonotype: One end of the junction is discordant with germline, which a read error may explain. The chain carries TRBV11-1 and TRBJ2-6; D is perhaps TRBD1 (5 bases). Per the germline V gene, CDR1 is SGHAT and CDR2 is FQDESV (reference sequence). This CDR3 has 14 residues. The CDR3 sequence is CASSGHSRANVLPF. The CDR3 DNA follows: TGTGCCAGCAGCGGACACTCTAGGGCCAACGTCCTGCCTTTC.

This clonotype occurred many times. The chain couples TRBV15 to TRBJ2-4; TRBD2 is a possible D gene (6 bases). The CDR3 loop spans 13 amino acids. Trimming took 5 bases from V and 11 from J, leaving 16 bases between them. From germline, CDR1 is LNHNV and CDR2 YYDKDF (reference sequence). In DNA form, the CDR3 reads TGTGCCACCAGCCAGGTTGCCCGCGGGGTTCAGTACTTC. Its protein product is CATSQVARGVQYF.

This clonotype has at least ten counts. The chain carries TRBV7-8 and TRBJ2-3; D call uncertain. Trimming took 1 base from V and 0 from J, leaving 8 bases between them. Germline CDR1 reads SGHVS; CDR2 reads FQNEAQ. The CDR3 runs to 15 residues. CDR3 sequence (DNA): TGTGCCAGCAGCTTAGGTCAGGCTAGCACAGATACGCAGTATTTT. Its translation is CASSLGQASTDTQYF.

This clonotype came up many times. V is TRBV5-1 and J is TRBJ2-3, with 9 bases matching TRBD2. There are 18 residues in the CDR3. With 1 base clipped from V and 4 bases from J, the junction kept 13 bases outside the gene matches. The V gene's germline CDR1 is SGHRS and CDR2 YFSETQ. The CDR3 sequence is CASSLNRGSGSIADTQYF. The CDR3 DNA reads as TGCGCCAGCAGCTTGAACCGAGGTAGCGGGAGTATTGCAGATACGCAGTATTTT.

This clonotype was detected many times. This CDR3 reads CASSQGRQASTNIQYF. The CDR3 DNA sequence: TGCGCCAGCAGCCAGGGAAGGCAGGCCAGTACAAACATTCAGTACTTC. The gene calls are TRBV4-1 and TRBJ2-4; D unclear. Germline values: CDR1 MGHRA, CDR2 YSYEKL. V was cut by 3 bases and J by 6 bases, with 18 bases left in between. The CDR3 is 16 residues long.

At least ten counts were recorded for this clonotype. This chain links TRBV10-3 with TRBJ2-3; 9 nucleotides match TRBD2. The germline V gene encodes CDR1 ENHRY and CDR2 SYGVKD. The trim removed 11 bases at V and 5 bases at J, leaving 5 bases unmatched. The CDR3 contains 12 residues. CDR3: CAVGGGGDTQYF. The CDR3, as DNA: TGTGCCGTTGGCGGGGGGGGAGATACGCAGTATTTT.

This clonotype came up many times. The genes are TRBV12-3 or TRBV12-4 and TRBJ1-2, with TRBD1 identical over 11 bases. The CDR3 has 16 amino acids. Unmatched junction bases numbered 8, after V lost 0 bases and J lost 8 bases. As DNA, the CDR3 is TGTGCCAGCAGTTTAGCGGGGAGGACAGGGGGCTGGGGCTACACCTTC. It translates to CASSLAGRTGGWGYTF.